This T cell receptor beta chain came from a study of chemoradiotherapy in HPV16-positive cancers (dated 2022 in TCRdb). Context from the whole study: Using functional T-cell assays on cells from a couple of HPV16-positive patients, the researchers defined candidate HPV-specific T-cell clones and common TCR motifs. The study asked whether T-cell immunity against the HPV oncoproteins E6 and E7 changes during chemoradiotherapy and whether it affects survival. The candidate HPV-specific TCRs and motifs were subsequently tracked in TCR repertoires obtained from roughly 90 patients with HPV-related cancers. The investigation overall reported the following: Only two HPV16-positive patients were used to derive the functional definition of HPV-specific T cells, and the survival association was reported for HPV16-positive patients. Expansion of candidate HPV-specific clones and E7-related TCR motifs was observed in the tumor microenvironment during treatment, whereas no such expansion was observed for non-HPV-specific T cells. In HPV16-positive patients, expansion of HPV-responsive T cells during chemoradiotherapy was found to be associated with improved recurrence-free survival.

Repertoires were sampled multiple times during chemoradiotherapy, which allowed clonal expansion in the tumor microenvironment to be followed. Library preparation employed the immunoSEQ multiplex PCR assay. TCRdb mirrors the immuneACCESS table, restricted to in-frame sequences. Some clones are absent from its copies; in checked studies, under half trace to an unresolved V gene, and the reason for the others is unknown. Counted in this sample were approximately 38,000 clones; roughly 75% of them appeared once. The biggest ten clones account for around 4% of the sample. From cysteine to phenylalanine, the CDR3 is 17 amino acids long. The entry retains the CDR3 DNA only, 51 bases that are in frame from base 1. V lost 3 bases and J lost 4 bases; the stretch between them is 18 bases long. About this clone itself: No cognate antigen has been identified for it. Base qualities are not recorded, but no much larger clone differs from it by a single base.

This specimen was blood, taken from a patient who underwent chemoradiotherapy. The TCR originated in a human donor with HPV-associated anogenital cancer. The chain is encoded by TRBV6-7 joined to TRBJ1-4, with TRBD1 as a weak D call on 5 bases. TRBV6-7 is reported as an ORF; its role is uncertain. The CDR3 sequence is CASSYKTVGRVNEKLFF. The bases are TGTGCCAGCAGTTATAAGACGGTAGGCAGGGTTAATGAAAAACTGTTTTTT.